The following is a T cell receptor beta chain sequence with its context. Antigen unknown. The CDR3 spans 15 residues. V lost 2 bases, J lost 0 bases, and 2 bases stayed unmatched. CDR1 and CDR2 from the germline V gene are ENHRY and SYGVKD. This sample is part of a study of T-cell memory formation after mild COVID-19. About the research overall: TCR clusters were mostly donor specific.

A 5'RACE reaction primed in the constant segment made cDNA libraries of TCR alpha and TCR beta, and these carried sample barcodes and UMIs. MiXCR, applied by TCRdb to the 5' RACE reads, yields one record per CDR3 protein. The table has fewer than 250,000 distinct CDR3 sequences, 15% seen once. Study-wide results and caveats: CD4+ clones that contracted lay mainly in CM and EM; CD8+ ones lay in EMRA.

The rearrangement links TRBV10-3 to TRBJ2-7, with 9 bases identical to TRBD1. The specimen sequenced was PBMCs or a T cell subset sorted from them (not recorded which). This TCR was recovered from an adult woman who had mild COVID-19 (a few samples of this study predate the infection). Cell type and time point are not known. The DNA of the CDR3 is TGTGCCATCAGTGAGGTACAGGGGGCCTCCTACGAGCAGTACTTC. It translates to CAISEVQGASYEQYF.